The clone carrying this T cell receptor (beta chain) was seen a few times. Its antigen remains unknown. This sample was taken from a study of regulatory T cells in long-lasting Graves disease. The time point is: newly diagnosed GD, antithyroid drugs for less than 3 months. The TCR library was prepared using RNA isolated from PBMCs. Findings and limits, study-wide: Persistent Graves' patients had lower TCR diversity than newly diagnosed ones. It was peripheral blood alone, not thyroid tissue, that was studied. Repertoires from persistent disease leaned toward TRBV28, TRBJ1-2 and TRBJ2-5.

Both iRepertoire HTBI primers and Arm-PCR of CDR3 regions were used to build the TCR beta libraries. TCRdb fed the multiplex PCR reads into MiXCR, producing one record per CDR3 protein. The table shows hundreds of thousands of distinct CDR3 sequences, with less than 20% occurring only once. V gave up 4 bases and J gave up 7 bases, with 13 bases separating them. CDR1 is SQVTM, CDR2 ANQGSEA, per germline. The CDR3 is made up of 13 amino acids. These same data were also listed under a study on T cells in Graves' hyperthyroidism and ophthalmopathy.

The sequencing used peripheral blood mononuclear cells (PBMCs), collected at new diagnosis, from a patient treated with antithyroid drugs. This sequence originates from a woman in her 30s with Graves disease. The rearrangement joins TRBV29-1 to TRBJ1-4; D is possibly TRBD1 (5 bases). This CDR3 reads CSVVGGVGEKLFF. For the CDR3, the DNA is TGCAGCGTTGTAGGAGGGGTCGGTGAAAAACTGTTTTTT.